These T cell receptor beta chains were read from a single sample in a study of blood T cell repertoires in COVID-19. Sequenced by immunoSEQ multiplex PCR; TCRdb stores in-frame clones only, minus some. The sample comprises around 160,000 clones, about 89% of which are singletons, and around 6.5% rests with the top ten. The sample was peripheral blood. Receptor source: an elderly man with acute or convalescent COVID-19. The CDR3 runs from the conserved cysteine through the conserved F or W. D genes are given only for firm matches. Size tells how often a clone was seen (once, few, many) or the class of an expanded clone, and some rows leave it out.

TRBD2	NA	16	TRBV7-8	TRBJ2-4	CASSPGASGAKNIQYF	TGTGCCAGCAGCCCCGGGGCTAGCGGAGCCAAAAACATTCAGTACTTC
TRBD1	NA	16	TRBV18	TRBJ2-1	CASSSRQGSSYNEQFF	TGTGCCAGCTCATCTCGACAGGGGAGCTCCTACAATGAGCAGTTCTTC
TRBD1	NA	15	TRBV5-1	TRBJ1-3	CASRGSWDRGNTIYF	TGCGCCAGCAGGGGTTCTTGGGACAGGGGAAACACCATATATTTT
TRBD2	NA	16	TRBV11-2	TRBJ2-1	CASSYLGTGGWNEQFF	TGTGCCAGCAGCTACCTCGGGACGGGGGGATGGAATGAGCAGTTCTTC
NA	NA	17	TRBV6-1	TRBJ2-1	CASSEARGASRYNEQFF	TGTGCCAGCAGTGAAGCCAGAGGCGCTAGCAGATACAATGAGCAGTTCTTC
TRBD1	NA	15	TRBV28	TRBJ1-2	CASSLPNWDSYGYTF	TGTGCCAGCAGTTTACCCAATTGGGACAGCTATGGCTACACCTTC
NA	NA	18	TRBV7-9	TRBJ1-3	CASSLSVITRDSGNTIYF	TGTGCCAGCAGCTTATCTGTGATAACCAGGGACTCTGGAAACACCATATATTTT
TRBD2	NA	16	TRBV6-5	TRBJ2-1	CASSYSYAGGGNEQFF	TGTGCCAGCAGTTACTCGTACGCGGGAGGAGGGAATGAGCAGTTCTTC
TRBD2	few	15	TRBV7-9	TRBJ2-1	CASSPLAGVPNEQFF	TGTGCCAGCAGCCCCCTAGCGGGAGTCCCCAATGAGCAGTTCTTC
TRBD2	NA	15	TRBV28	TRBJ2-5	CASSNTRGGGETQYF	TGTGCCAGCAGCAATACCCGCGGGGGTGGAGAGACCCAGTACTTC
TRBD2	NA	15	TRBV5-1	TRBJ2-1	CASSPPGLAHNEQFF	TGCGCCAGCAGTCCCCCAGGACTAGCGCATAATGAGCAGTTCTTC
TRBD1	NA	16	TRBV5-1	TRBJ2-7	CASSLRRDRLSYEQYF	TGCGCCAGCAGCCTACGCCGGGACAGGCTATCCTACGAGCAGTACTTC
NA	NA	15	TRBV6-6	TRBJ2-7	CASSYVQQSSYEQYF	TGTGCCAGCAGTTACGTCCAACAAAGCTCCTACGAGCAGTACTTC
NA	NA	14	TRBV11-2	TRBJ1-3	CASSLAGTGNTIYF	TGTGCCAGCAGTCTGGCGGGGACTGGAAACACCATATATTTT
NA	NA	16	TRBV19	TRBJ2-6	CASSTLTVSGANVLTF	TGTGCCAGTAGTACTTTAACAGTATCTGGGGCCAACGTCCTGACTTTC
NA	NA	14	TRBV11-2	TRBJ2-5	CASFEGGPRETQYF	TGTGCCAGCTTCGAGGGGGGGCCCAGGGAGACCCAGTACTTC
NA	NA	19	TRBV5-1	TRBJ2-2	CASNLDPVGLATNTGELFF	TGCGCCAGCAACCTGGACCCGGTTGGGCTAGCGACAAACACCGGGGAGCTGTTTTTT
TRBD1	NA	15	TRBV5-4	TRBJ2-1	CASSLDMTGSGEQFF	TGTGCCAGCAGCCTGGATATGACAGGGTCCGGAGAGCAGTTCTTC
TRBD2	once	17	TRBV10-3	TRBJ2-7	CAISDGAGGVVPYEQYF	TGTGCCATCAGTGATGGGGCGGGGGGCGTAGTGCCCTACGAGCAGTACTTC
TRBD1	NA	16	TRBV5-1	TRBJ1-6	CASSGGTGEGRSPLHF	TGCGCCAGCAGCGGGGGGACAGGTGAAGGGCGTTCACCCCTCCACTTT
NA	NA	14	TRBV9	TRBJ2-1	CASSVESFYNEQFF	TGTGCCAGCAGCGTCGAGAGTTTCTACAATGAGCAGTTCTTC
NA	NA	13	TRBV12-3/TRBV12-4	TRBJ2-3	CASRSSYTDTQYF	TGTGCCAGCAGATCGTCCTACACAGATACGCAGTATTTT
NA	NA	12	TRBV3-1/TRBV3-2	TRBJ2-1	CASSQDRGEQFF	TGTGCCAGCAGCCAAGACAGGGGTGAGCAGTTCTTC
NA	once	14	TRBV5-6	TRBJ1-2	CASSTLGQYYGYTF	TGTGCCAGCAGCACATTGGGGCAATACTATGGCTACACCTTC
NA	NA	14	TRBV3-1/TRBV3-2	TRBJ1-2	CASSQWQGNYGYTF	TGTGCCAGCAGCCAATGGCAGGGGAACTATGGCTACACCTTC
TRBD1	NA	13	TRBV11-3	TRBJ1-1	CASSLTGVTEAFF	TGTGCCAGCAGCTTGACAGGGGTTACTGAAGCTTTCTTT
TRBD2	few	16	TRBV5-1	TRBJ2-7	CASSLSPSGGGYEQYF	TGCGCCAGCAGCTTGTCCCCCTCTGGCGGGGGGTACGAGCAGTACTTC
NA	NA	13	TRBV12-3/TRBV12-4	TRBJ2-5	CASSSTSTETQYF	TGTGCCAGCAGTTCCACTAGTACGGAGACCCAGTACTTC
TRBD1	NA	16	TRBV6-6	TRBJ2-7	CASRLNDRGIPYEQYF	TGTGCCAGCAGGCTTAATGACAGGGGAATCCCCTACGAGCAGTACTTC
NA	NA	15	TRBV3-1/TRBV3-2	TRBJ2-7	CASSQGSFSSYEQYF	TGTGCCAGCAGCCAAGGGTCTTTCAGCTCCTACGAGCAGTACTTC
TRBD1	NA	15	TRBV3-1/TRBV3-2	TRBJ1-6	CASSQGQGAGSPLHF	TGTGCCAGCAGCCAGGGACAGGGGGCCGGGTCACCCCTCCACTTT
NA	NA	11	TRBV6-5	TRBJ2-5	CASETIETQYF	TGTGCCAGCGAAACAATCGAGACCCAGTACTTC
NA	NA	15	TRBV6-4	TRBJ1-1	CASSDRPLRDTEAFF	TGTGCCAGCAGTGACCGACCCCTCCGGGACACTGAAGCTTTCTTT
TRBD2	NA	18	TRBV24-1	TRBJ2-1	CATSDSSGNFRIHNEQFF	TGTGCCACCAGTGATAGTAGCGGGAACTTCCGTATCCACAATGAGCAGTTCTTC
NA	NA	13	TRBV6-6	TRBJ1-5	CASQTEGNQPQHF	TGTGCCAGCCAGACGGAGGGGAATCAGCCCCAGCATTTT
NA	NA	15	TRBV14	TRBJ2-1	CASSQAPRSYNEQFF	TGTGCCAGCAGCCAAGCTCCACGGTCCTACAATGAGCAGTTCTTC
NA	NA	16	TRBV3-1/TRBV3-2	TRBJ1-3	CASSQGGEGTGNTIYF	TGTGCCAGCAGCCAAGGCGGGGAGGGGACTGGAAACACCATATATTTT
NA	NA	13	TRBV3-1/TRBV3-2	TRBJ1-4	CASSPLSGGQLFF	TGTGCCAGCAGCCCCTTATCCGGCGGACAGCTGTTTTTT
NA	NA	14	TRBV2	TRBJ2-2	CASKWGTNTGELFF	TGTGCCAGCAAATGGGGGACTAACACCGGGGAGCTGTTTTTT
NA	NA	12	TRBV24-1	TRBJ1-2	CATSDPVSGYTF	TGTGCCACCAGTGATCCCGTCTCTGGCTACACCTTC
NA	NA	14	TRBV5-1	TRBJ2-7	CASSLGALTYEQYF	TGCGCCAGCAGCTTGGGTGCACTTACCTACGAGCAGTACTTC
NA	few	13	TRBV7-9	TRBJ2-5	CASSTTGSETQYF	TGTGCCAGCAGCACGACAGGTTCCGAGACCCAGTACTTC
TRBD1	NA	13	TRBV19	TRBJ2-7	CASSLDRAYEQYF	TGTGCCAGTAGCCTGGACAGGGCGTACGAGCAGTACTTC
NA	once	14	TRBV7-3	TRBJ1-1	CASSLGGGITEAFF	TGTGCCAGCAGCTTAGGGGGCGGAATCACTGAAGCTTTCTTT
NA	few	14	TRBV15	TRBJ2-1	CATSRDRGFNEQFF	TGTGCCACCAGCAGAGATAGGGGGTTTAATGAGCAGTTCTTC
NA	NA	13	TRBV11-3	TRBJ2-7	CASSLGLQGVQYF	TGTGCCAGCAGCCTGGGACTCCAAGGTGTGCAGTACTTC
TRBD1	once	15	TRBV2	TRBJ2-1	CAGAHRGSSYNEQFF	TGTGCCGGGGCCCACAGGGGGAGCTCCTACAATGAGCAGTTCTTC
NA	many	13	TRBV12-3/TRBV12-4	TRBJ1-2	CASSYTGYYGYTF	TGTGCCAGCAGTTATACAGGGTACTATGGCTACACCTTC
NA	NA	14	TRBV4-1	TRBJ1-5	CASSQGDIFQPQHF	TGCGCCAGCAGCCAAGGGGACATCTTCCAGCCCCAGCATTTT